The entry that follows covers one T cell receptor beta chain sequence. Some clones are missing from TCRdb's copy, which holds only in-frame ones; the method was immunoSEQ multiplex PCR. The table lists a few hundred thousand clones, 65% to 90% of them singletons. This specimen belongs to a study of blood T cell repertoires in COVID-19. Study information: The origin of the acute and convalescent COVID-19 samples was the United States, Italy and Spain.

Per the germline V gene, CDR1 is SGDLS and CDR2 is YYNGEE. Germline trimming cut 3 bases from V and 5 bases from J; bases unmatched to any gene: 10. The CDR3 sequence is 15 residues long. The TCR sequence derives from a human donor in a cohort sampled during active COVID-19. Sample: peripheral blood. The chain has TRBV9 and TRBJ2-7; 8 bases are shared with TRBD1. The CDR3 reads CASSARTGTVHEQYF. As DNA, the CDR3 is TGTGCCAGCAGCGCGAGGACAGGGACTGTCCACGAGCAGTACTTC.